The 20 T cell receptor beta chains below all came from one sample that was sequenced in a study of blood T cell repertoires in COVID-19. Data came from immunoSEQ multiplex PCR; TCRdb stores just in-frame clones and leaves some out. The sample holds 130,000 to 150,000 clones; 65% to 90% are singletons and the top ten take 10% to 13%. The source material was peripheral blood. The origin of the receptors is a man in his 60s with active or convalescent COVID-19.

This rearrangement joins TRBV5-6 to TRBJ2-1, with TRBD2 identical over 8 bases. The length of the CDR3 is 15 residues. V shed 0 bases and J 5 bases; nucleotides not matched to a gene: 4. Looked up from germline, CDR1 is SGHDT and CDR2 is YYEEEE. CDR3 bases: TGTGCCAGCAGCTTGGGCGGGAGGAGCGACAATGAGCAGTTCTTC. This gives the protein CASSLGGRSDNEQFF.

J is TRBJ2-7 and V is TRBV2, with D possibly TRBD2 on 6 matching bases. V was clipped by 3 bases and J by 2 bases, with 11 bases between them. The CDR3 covers 14 residues. Per germline, CDR1 SNHLY and CDR2 FYNNEI. CDR3 sequence: CASSEGGLTYEQYV. The CDR3 DNA sequence: TGTGCCAGCAGTGAGGGGGGATTAACCTACGAGCAGTACGTC.

The chain employs TRBV20-1 and TRBJ1-2; no firm D call. V lost 5 bases to trimming and J lost 6 bases, with 10 bases between them. CDR1 and CDR2 from the germline V gene are DFQATT and SNEGSKA (reference sequence). CDR3 length: 11 residues. CDR3 in amino acids: CSASPQNGYTF. CDR3 nucleotide sequence: TGCAGTGCTTCCCCACAGAATGGCTACACCTTC.

The V and J genes are TRBV6-1 and TRBJ1-1; 10 bases fit TRBD1. Losses at the gene ends were 0 bases for V and 5 bases for J; bases not matched to a gene: 9. CDR1 is MNHNS, CDR2 SASEGT, per germline. The length of the CDR3 is 17 residues. This CDR3 is CASSEARQGASGTEAFF. DNA of the CDR3: TGTGCCAGCAGTGAAGCGAGACAGGGGGCTTCGGGGACTGAAGCTTTCTTT.

By share of the sample, this clone is medium-sized. This chain connects TRBV19 to TRBJ2-2; TRBD2 matches at 10 bases. CDR1 LNHDA and CDR2 SQIVND come from the germline V gene (reference sequence). The V gene end was trimmed by 7 bases and the J gene end by 1 base; junction bases not matched to a gene: 6. CDR3 length equals 16 residues. CDR3 bases: TGTGCCAGTAACCAGCGGGAGGGCCGGAACACCGGGGAGCTGTTTTTT. Translated: CASNQREGRNTGELFF.

This chain joins TRBV27 and TRBJ2-7; TRBD2 aligns across 9 bases. This CDR3 is 16 amino acids long. Per germline, CDR1 MNHEY and CDR2 SMNVEV (reference sequence). Trimming cost V 3 bases and J 6 bases; bases outside gene matches: 12. The CDR3 nucleotides read TGTGCCAGCAGTTTTGCGGGGGGGACCCTTCTCGGCGAGCAGTACTTC. Amino acids: CASSFAGGTLLGEQYF.

The J gene is TRBJ1-1, the V gene TRBV5-1, with 10 positions matching TRBD1. Per the germline V gene, CDR1 is SGHRS and CDR2 is YFSETQ. This CDR3 region has 16 residues. V was pared by 5 bases and J by 5 bases, with 12 bases of the junction left unmatched. The CDR3: CASSHRQGAGVTEAFF. CDR3 in DNA: TGCGCCAGCAGTCACCGACAGGGGGCAGGGGTAACTGAAGCTTTCTTT.

The rearrangement joins TRBV2 to TRBJ1-5; no definite D call. The germline V gene has CDR1 SNHLY and CDR2 FYNNEI. Trimming took off 6 bases at V and 5 bases at J, with 14 bases between the two ends. The CDR3 is 14 amino acids. This chain's CDR3 is CASRQSFGDQPQHF. The DNA for the CDR3 is TGTGCCAGCAGGCAGTCCTTTGGTGATCAGCCCCAGCATTTT.

The chain joins TRBV11-3 to TRBJ2-7; possible D gene TRBD1, 5 bases. The CDR3 consists of 15 residues. Germline CDR1 SGHNT, CDR2 YENEEA. The germline V and J ends were trimmed by 1 base and 2 bases, with 12 bases remaining between them. This CDR3 reads CASSLGVQGAYEQYF. The CDR3 DNA reads as TGTGCCAGCAGCTTAGGGGTCCAGGGTGCCTACGAGCAGTACTTC.

The J gene is TRBJ2-2, the V gene TRBV11-2; D is uncertain. V lost 1 base and J lost 4, with 4 bases in between. There are 13 residues in the CDR3. The germline gives CDR1 SGHAT, CDR2 FQNNGV. CDR3 amino acids: CASSLGSTGELFF. In nucleotides, the CDR3 is TGTGCCAGCAGCTTAGGTAGCACCGGGGAGCTGTTTTTT. The entire variable domain, with the rest obtained from reference TRBV11-2 and TRBJ2-2, is as follows: EAGVAQSPRYKIIEKRQSVAFWCNPISGHATLYWYQQILGQGPKLLIQFQNNGVVDDSQLPKDRFSAERLKGVDSTLKIQPAKLEDSAVYLCASSLGSTGELFFGEGSRLTVL.

The rearrangement joins TRBV10-3 to TRBJ1-1, with D unresolved. Trimming removed 10 bases at V and 1 base at J, with 7 bases between. The CDR3 spans 11 residues. In germline, CDR1 is ENHRY, CDR2 SYGVKD. The CDR3 sequence is CASGWNTEAFF. The CDR3 DNA is TGTGCCAGCGGGTGGAACACTGAAGCTTTCTTT.

The rearrangement joins TRBV9 to TRBJ2-7; TRBD2 agrees at 11 bases. V lost 3 bases to trimming and J lost 2 bases; unmatched junction nucleotides: 1. The CDR3 length is 14 residues. CDR1 is SGDLS and CDR2 is YYNGEE in the germline V gene. CDR3 in DNA: TGTGCCAGCAGCGCGGGACTAGCGGCCTACGAGCAGTACTTC. Its protein product is CASSAGLAAYEQYF.

This sequence joins TRBV7-9 and TRBJ2-5; D is unresolved. There are 12 residues in the CDR3. Looked up from germline, CDR1 is SEHNR and CDR2 is FQNEAQ (reference sequence). The ends were cut back, 3 bases at V and 5 bases at J, with 7 bases in the middle. The CDR3 nucleotides are TGTGCCAGCAGCTTGGGCCGGGAGACCCAGTACTTC. The encoded protein is CASSLGRETQYF.

This chain uses TRBV5-1 with TRBJ1-6; tentative D call: TRBD1 (6 bases). The CDR3 contains 15 residues. With 0 bases removed from V and 5 bases from J, the gap between germline ends came to 9 bases. The germline V gene has CDR1 SGHRS and CDR2 YFSETQ. CDR3 sequence reads: CASSLEQGNNSPLHF. The CDR3 DNA sequence: TGCGCCAGCAGCTTGGAACAGGGCAATAATTCACCCCTCCACTTT.

The J gene is TRBJ1-6, the V gene TRBV5-1; the match to TRBD1 covers 7 bases. The length of the CDR3 is 14 residues. Germline assignment: CDR1 SGHRS and CDR2 YFSETQ. The trim removed 2 bases at V and 13 bases at J, leaving 9 bases unmatched. The CDR3 here is CASSFGTASSPLHF. The CDR3 DNA sequence: TGCGCCAGCAGCTTTGGGACAGCCAGTTCCCCCCTCCACTTT. Combining the CDR3 with reference TRBV5-1 and TRBJ1-6 gives the whole variable domain KAGVTQTPRYLIKTRGQQVTLSCSPISGHRSVSWYQQTPGQGLQFLFEYFSETQRNKGNFPGRFSGRQFSNSRSEMNVSTLELGDSALYLCASSFGTASSPLHFGNGTRLTVT.

The chain couples TRBV6-5 to TRBJ1-6; D gene ambiguous. Germline V lookup: CDR1 MNHEY, CDR2 SVGAGI. V was clipped by 7 bases and J by 0 bases, with 7 bases between them. The CDR3 covers 14 residues. CDR3 protein: CASKGSSYNSPLHF. Here the CDR3 DNA reads TGTGCCAGCAAAGGGAGCTCCTATAATTCACCCCTCCACTTT.

CDR3 residues: CASSNLGLRVSNQPQHF. The DNA of the CDR3 is TGTGCCAGTAGTAATTTGGGACTTCGGGTTAGCAATCAGCCCCAGCATTTT. This chain connects TRBV19 to TRBJ1-5; D may be TRBD1 (5 bases). V was shortened by 4 bases and J by 0 bases, with 16 bases between the two germline ends. The CDR3 length is 17 residues. Germline loops: CDR1 LNHDA, CDR2 SQIVND (reference sequence). The complete variable domain, with remaining parts taken from reference TRBV19 and TRBJ1-5, reads DGGITQSPKYLFRKEGQNVTLSCEQNLNHDAMYWYRQDPGQGLRLIYYSQIVNDFQKGDIAEGYSVSREKKESFPLTVTSAQKNPTAFYLCASSNLGLRVSNQPQHFGDGTRLSIL.

This clone was counted a single time. The gene calls are TRBV19 and TRBJ1-1, with 10 bases aligning to TRBD1. The CDR3 consists of 14 residues. J gave up 4 bases and V 5 bases, and 4 bases lay outside the gene matches. In germline, CDR1 is LNHDA, CDR2 SQIVND (reference sequence). The CDR3 DNA reads TGTGCCAGTAGTCCAGACAGGGGGCCCACTGAAGCTTTCTTT. It encodes CASSPDRGPTEAFF.

The chain links TRBV19 to TRBJ2-2; 8 nucleotides match TRBD1. The CDR3 is 16 amino acids. V shed 3 bases and J 7 bases; nucleotides not matched to a gene: 10. Germline values: CDR1 LNHDA, CDR2 SQIVND (reference sequence). CDR3 loop: CASSIFWTGQHGELFF. CDR3 nucleotide sequence: TGTGCCAGTAGTATTTTCTGGACAGGGCAGCACGGGGAGCTGTTTTTT.

J is TRBJ2-2 and V is TRBV27; TRBD2 might be the D (6 bases). V was clipped by 5 bases and J by 5 bases, with 18 bases between them. CDR1 MNHEY and CDR2 SMNVEV come from the germline V gene (reference sequence). CDR3 length: 16 residues. The CDR3 loop reads CASSPHPTGETGELFF. The DNA of the CDR3 is TGTGCCAGCAGTCCTCACCCGACGGGGGAAACCGGGGAGCTGTTTTTT.